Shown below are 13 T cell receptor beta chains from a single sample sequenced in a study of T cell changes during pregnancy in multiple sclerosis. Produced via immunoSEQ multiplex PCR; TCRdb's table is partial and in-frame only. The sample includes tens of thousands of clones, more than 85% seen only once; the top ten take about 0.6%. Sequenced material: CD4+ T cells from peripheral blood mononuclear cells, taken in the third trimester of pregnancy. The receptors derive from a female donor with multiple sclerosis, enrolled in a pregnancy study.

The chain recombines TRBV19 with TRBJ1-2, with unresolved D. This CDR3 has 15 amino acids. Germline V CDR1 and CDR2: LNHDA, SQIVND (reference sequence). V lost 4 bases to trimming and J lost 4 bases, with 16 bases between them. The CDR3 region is CASSRRAVDSYGYTF. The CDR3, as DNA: TGTGCCAGTAGTAGGAGGGCCGTCGATAGCTATGGCTACACCTTC.

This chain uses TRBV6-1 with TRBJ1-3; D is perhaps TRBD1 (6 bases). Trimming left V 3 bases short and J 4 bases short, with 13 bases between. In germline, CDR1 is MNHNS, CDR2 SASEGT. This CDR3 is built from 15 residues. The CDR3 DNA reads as TGTGCCAGCAGTGATGGCTGGGGGGGCGGAAACACCATATATTTT. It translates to CASSDGWGGGNTIYF.

CDR3 sequence (DNA): TGTGCCAGCAGCCAATACCTTGGAGGGAGGACTGAAGCTTTCTTT. Amino acid sequence: CASSQYLGGRTEAFF. The J gene is TRBJ1-1, the V gene TRBV4-2, with unresolved D. Germline-derived CDR1 and CDR2 are LGHNA and YNFKEQ. The germline V and J ends were trimmed by 2 bases and 5 bases, with 15 bases remaining between them. The length of the CDR3 is 15 residues.

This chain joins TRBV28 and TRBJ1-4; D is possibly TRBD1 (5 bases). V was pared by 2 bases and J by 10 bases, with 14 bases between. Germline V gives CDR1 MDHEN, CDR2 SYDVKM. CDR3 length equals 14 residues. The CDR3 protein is CASSLAGALGKLFF. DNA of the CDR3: TGTGCCAGCAGTTTAGCTGGGGCGTTAGGAAAACTGTTTTTT.

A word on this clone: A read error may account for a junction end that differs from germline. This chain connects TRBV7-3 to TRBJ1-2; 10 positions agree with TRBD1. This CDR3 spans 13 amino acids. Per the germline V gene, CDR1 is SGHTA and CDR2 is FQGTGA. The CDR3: CVSSRGTGDGYTF. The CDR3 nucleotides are TGTGTCAGCAGCCGAGGGACAGGGGATGGCTACACCTTC.

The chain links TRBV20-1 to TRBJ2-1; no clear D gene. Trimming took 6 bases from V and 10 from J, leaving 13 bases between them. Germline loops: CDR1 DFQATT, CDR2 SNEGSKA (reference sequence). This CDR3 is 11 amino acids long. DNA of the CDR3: TGCAGTGCCCCCGCTAGGAACGAGCAGTTCTTC. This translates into CSAPARNEQFF.

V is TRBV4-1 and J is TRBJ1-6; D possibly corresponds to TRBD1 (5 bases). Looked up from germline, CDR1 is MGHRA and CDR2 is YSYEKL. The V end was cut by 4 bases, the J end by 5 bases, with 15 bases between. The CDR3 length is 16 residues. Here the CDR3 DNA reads TGCGCCAGCAGCCGGTCGGACGCCAGGGATAATTCACCCCTCCACTTT. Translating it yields CASSRSDARDNSPLHF.

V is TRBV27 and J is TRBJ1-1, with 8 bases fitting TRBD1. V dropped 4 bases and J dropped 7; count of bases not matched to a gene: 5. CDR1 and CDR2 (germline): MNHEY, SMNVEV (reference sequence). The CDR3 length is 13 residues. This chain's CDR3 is CASSSWTGIEAFF. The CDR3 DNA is TGTGCCAGCAGTTCCTGGACAGGGATTGAAGCTTTCTTT.

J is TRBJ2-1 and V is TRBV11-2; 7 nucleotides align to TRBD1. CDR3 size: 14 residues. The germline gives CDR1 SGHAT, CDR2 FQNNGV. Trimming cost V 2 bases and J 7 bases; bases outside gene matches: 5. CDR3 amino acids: CASSLWDRRNEQFF. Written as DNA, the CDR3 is TGTGCCAGCAGCTTATGGGACAGACGAAATGAGCAGTTCTTC.

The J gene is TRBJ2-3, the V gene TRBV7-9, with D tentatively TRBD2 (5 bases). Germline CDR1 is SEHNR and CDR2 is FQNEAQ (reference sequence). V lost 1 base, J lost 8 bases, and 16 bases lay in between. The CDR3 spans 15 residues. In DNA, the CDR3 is TGTGCCAGCAGCTTAGGTCGGGCAGGACTGGCTACGCAGTATTTT. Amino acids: CASSLGRAGLATQYF.

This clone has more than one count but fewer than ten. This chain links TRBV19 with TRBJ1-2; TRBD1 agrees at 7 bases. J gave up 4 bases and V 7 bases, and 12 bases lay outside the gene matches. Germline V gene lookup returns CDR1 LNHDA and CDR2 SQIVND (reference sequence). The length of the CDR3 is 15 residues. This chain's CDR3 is CASTRTGEESYGYTF. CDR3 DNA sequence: TGTGCCAGTACCCGTACAGGGGAGGAATCCTATGGCTACACCTTC.

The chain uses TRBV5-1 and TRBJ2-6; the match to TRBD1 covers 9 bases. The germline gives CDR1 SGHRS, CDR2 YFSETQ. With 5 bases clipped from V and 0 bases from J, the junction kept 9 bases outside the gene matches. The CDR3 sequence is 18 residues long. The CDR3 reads CASRPGQGGGSGANVLTF. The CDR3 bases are TGCGCCAGCAGACCGGGACAGGGCGGAGGCTCTGGGGCCAACGTCCTGACTTTC.

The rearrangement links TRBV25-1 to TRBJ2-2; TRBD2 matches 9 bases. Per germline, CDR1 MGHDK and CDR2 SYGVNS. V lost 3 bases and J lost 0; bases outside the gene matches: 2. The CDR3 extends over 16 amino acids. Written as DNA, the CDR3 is TGTGCCAGCAGTGAGCGACTAGCGGCGAACACCGGGGAGCTGTTTTTT. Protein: CASSERLAANTGELFF.